This TCR beta chain stems from a study of cytotoxic CD8 clonotypes in ibrutinib-treated CLL. Overall study: After a median of around 68 months, some 14 patients stayed remitted and around twelve progressed; responses had been partial in 24 and complete in 2.

Sequencing used immunoSEQ multiplex PCR; TCRdb keeps in-frame clones, though not all of them. The sample contains roughly 70,000 clones, approximately 80% of which appear only once. General study results and limits: Exceeding age-matched healthy donors, baseline clonality also tracked the counts of circulating CD8+ T cells. Public clonotypes were seen rarely and were contracted or stable on treatment. Clonality went higher at ibrutinib response and then dropped back toward baseline at progression.

V lost 6 bases and J 2 bases, leaving 10 bases between the germline ends. The CDR3 has 13 residues. Germline V gene lookup returns CDR1 MNHEY and CDR2 SMNVEV (reference sequence). In the case of this clone: As yet, its antigen is unknown.

This chain uses TRBV27 with TRBJ1-1, with unresolved D. The sample here was PBMCs, taken at disease progression, from a patient treated with ibrutinib. The receptor was isolated from a human donor with chronic lymphocytic leukemia. CDR3 protein: CASSIGLNTEAFF. CDR3 in DNA: TGTGCCAGCAGCATAGGGTTAAACACTGAAGCTTTCTTT.